The entry that follows covers one TCR beta chain sequence. Antigen: not known. The source of the sample is a study of post-analysis software for immune sequencing data. In the study overall: Recorded disease courses covered relapsing-remitting, secondary progressive and progressive-relapsing multiple sclerosis. Some patients had no subtype annotation. Study-level points and caveats: There was significantly lower normalized Chao1 diversity in multiple sclerosis patients than in controls. When patients were compared with controls, about five TRBV segments were more frequent, TRBV5-6, TRBV5-1 and TRBV20-1 among them.

Unique molecular identifiers had been added to the TCR beta cDNA libraries. cDNA molecules numbering 400,000 to 550,000 came from roughly 1 to 10 million T cells. TCRdb analysed the PCR reads with MiXCR anew, one entry per CDR3 protein. The sample records some 190,000 distinct CDR3 sequences, approximately 29% being singletons. Germline-derived CDR1 and CDR2 are SGHTA and FQGTGA. This CDR3 comprises 15 residues. The germline V and J ends were trimmed by 1 base and 7 bases, with 14 bases remaining between them. This sequence originates from a girl under 18 with multiple sclerosis. Source material: blood. The chain carries TRBV7-3 and TRBJ2-1; possibly TRBD2 for D (7 bases). The CDR3 nucleotides are TGTGCCAGCAGCTTAAACCGGGGGGCCATGAATGAGCAGTTCTTC. It specifies CASSLNRGAMNEQFF.